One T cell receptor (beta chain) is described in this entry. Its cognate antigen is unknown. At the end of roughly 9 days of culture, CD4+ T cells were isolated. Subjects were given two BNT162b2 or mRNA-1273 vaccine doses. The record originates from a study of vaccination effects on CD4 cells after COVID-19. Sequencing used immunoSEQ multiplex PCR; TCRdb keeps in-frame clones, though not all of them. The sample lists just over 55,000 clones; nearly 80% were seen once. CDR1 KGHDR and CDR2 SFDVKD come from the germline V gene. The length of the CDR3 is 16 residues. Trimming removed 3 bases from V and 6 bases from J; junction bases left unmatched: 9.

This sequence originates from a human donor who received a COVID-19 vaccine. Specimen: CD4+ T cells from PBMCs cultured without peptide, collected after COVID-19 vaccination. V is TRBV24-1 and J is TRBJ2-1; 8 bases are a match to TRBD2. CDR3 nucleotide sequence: TGTGCCACCAGTGATCCTCAAGCGGGGGCCGGCAATGAGCAGTTCTTC. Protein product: CATSDPQAGAGNEQFF.